These 26 T cell receptor beta chains were all obtained from the same sample, sequenced in a study of PD-L1 blockade in urothelial cancer. Sample time point: pretreatment peripheral blood. Assay: immunoSEQ multiplex PCR; the TCRdb copy retains only in-frame clones and omits some. The sample holds about 72,000 clones, roughly 90% seen once. Sequenced here: PBMCs, sampled around atezolizumab (anti-PD-L1) treatment. The receptor source for this set is a man between 65 and 80 years old with urothelial cancer.

The sample holds a few counts of this clone. This chain joins TRBV2 and TRBJ2-5; 7 bases fit TRBD1. The junction had 6 bases not matched to a gene; V was cut back by 2 bases and J by 3 bases. CDR3 length: 15 residues. In germline, CDR1 is SNHLY, CDR2 FYNNEI. CDR3 in amino acids: CASSERRTGKETQYF. CDR3 coding DNA: TGTGCCAGCAGTGAAAGGAGGACAGGAAAAGAGACCCAGTACTTC.

V is TRBV18 and J is TRBJ1-5; 8 bases map to TRBD1. V was clipped by 3 bases and J by 1 base; unmatched bases: 5. The CDR3 is 16 amino acids. Germline V lookup: CDR1 KGHSH, CDR2 LQKENI. CDR3 residues: CASSPDQGASNQPQHF. In nucleotides, the CDR3 is TGTGCCAGCTCACCCGACCAGGGGGCGAGCAATCAGCCCCAGCATTTT.

The V call is TRBV29-1, the J call TRBJ2-7, with 15 bases fitting TRBD2. CDR1 and CDR2 from the germline V gene are SQVTM and ANQGSEA. This CDR3 is 14 amino acids long. The J segment lost 4 bases and the V segment lost 3 bases, leaving 1 base of the junction unmatched. The CDR3 DNA is TGCAGCGTTGAGGGGACTAGCGGGAGGTACGAGCAGTACTTC. This gives the protein CSVEGTSGRYEQYF.

The chain carries TRBV28 and TRBJ2-5, with D hard to call. The V gene's germline CDR1 is MDHEN and CDR2 SYDVKM. The CDR3 totals 13 residues. Trimming cost V 6 bases and J 4 bases, with 12 bases left between them. CDR3 in amino acids: CASSLQYGETQYF. The CDR3, as DNA: TGTGCCAGCAGCTTACAGTATGGAGAGACCCAGTACTTC.

V is TRBV5-1 and J is TRBJ2-5; TRBD2 aligns across 7 bases. This CDR3 comprises 16 residues. The germline gives CDR1 SGHRS, CDR2 YFSETQ. With 1 base clipped from V and 4 bases from J, the junction kept 10 bases outside the gene matches. The CDR3, as DNA: TGCGCCAGCAGCTTGAGTCGCGGGAGTTGGGGAGAGACCCAGTACTTC. This sequence encodes CASSLSRGSWGETQYF.

V usage is TRBV11-2 and J usage is TRBJ1-4; D is ambiguous. This CDR3 has 15 residues. Per germline, CDR1 SGHAT and CDR2 FQNNGV. Trimming cost V 2 bases and J 0 bases, with 7 bases left between them. CDR3 in DNA: TGTGCCAGCAGCTTACAGGCAGCAACTAATGAAAAACTGTTTTTT. Protein product: CASSLQAATNEKLFF.

The V call is TRBV5-6, the J call TRBJ1-4; the match to TRBD1 covers 8 bases. The CDR3 extends over 15 amino acids. Germline trimming cut 4 bases from V and 8 bases from J; bases unmatched to any gene: 10. CDR1 is SGHDT, CDR2 YYEEEE, per germline. CDR3 sequence: CASSLDDRGSEKLFF. The CDR3 DNA is TGTGCCAGCAGCCTGGACGACAGGGGAAGCGAAAAACTGTTTTTT.

This clone was counted many times. The CDR3 DNA is TGCGCCAGCAGCTTGGCCGGAGATACGCAGTATTTT. Protein product: CASSLAGDTQYF. The J gene is TRBJ2-3, the V gene TRBV5-1; D uncertain. Trimming took off 0 bases at V and 5 bases at J, with 4 bases between the two ends. Looked up from germline, CDR1 is SGHRS and CDR2 is YFSETQ. CDR3 size: 12 residues.

V gene TRBV28 combines with J gene TRBJ2-1; 10 nucleotides agree with TRBD2. J lost 0 bases, V lost 6 bases, and 2 bases had no gene match. This CDR3 spans 15 amino acids. The germline gives CDR1 MDHEN, CDR2 SYDVKM. CDR3 amino acids: CASRIAGGSYNEQFF. As DNA, the CDR3 is TGTGCCAGCAGGATAGCGGGAGGCTCCTACAATGAGCAGTTCTTC.

The J gene is TRBJ2-5, the V gene TRBV7-6; 9 bases fit TRBD1. CDR1 is SGHVS, CDR2 FNYEAQ, per germline. J lost 5 bases, V lost 3 bases, and 7 bases had no gene match. The CDR3 is 15 residues long. The CDR3 coding sequence is TGTGCCAGCAGCTTGACGTTCGGGACAGGGGAGACCCAGTACTTC. Its translation: CASSLTFGTGETQYF.

The rearrangement joins TRBV10-3 to TRBJ2-6; the match to TRBD1 covers 8 bases. With 4 bases clipped from V and 9 bases from J, the junction kept 17 bases outside the gene matches. The CDR3 has 18 amino acids. Germline V gene data show CDR1 as ENHRY and CDR2 as SYGVKD. In DNA form, the CDR3 reads TGTGCCATCAGTGTGGTCCGACAGGGGCCTTACTGGAGCAACGTCCTGACTTTC. As protein: CAISVVRQGPYWSNVLTF.

The chain has TRBV2 and TRBJ2-7; 7 bases match TRBD2. Trimming removed 6 bases from V and 1 base from J; junction bases left unmatched: 6. Germline V gene sequence: CDR1 SNHLY, CDR2 FYNNEI. The CDR3 is 14 amino acids. The chain's CDR3 is CASRGRGSSYEQYF. CDR3 nucleotides: TGTGCCAGCAGGGGGCGGGGGTCGTCCTACGAGCAGTACTTC.

The chain recombines TRBV25-1 with TRBJ1-3; the D gene is possibly TRBD1 (6 bases). Trimming shortened V by 3 bases and J by 8 bases, and 14 bases separated the two germline ends. Germline-derived CDR1 and CDR2 are MGHDK and SYGVNS. The CDR3 is made up of 14 amino acids. The CDR3 is CASSDGTRGDTIYF. In nucleotides, the CDR3 is TGTGCCAGCAGTGACGGGACACGAGGCGACACCATATATTTT.

This chain uses TRBV5-1 with TRBJ2-7, with a weak D call TRBD1 (6 bases). This CDR3 region has 14 residues. V gave up 0 bases and J gave up 5 bases, with 12 bases separating them. The V gene's germline CDR1 is SGHRS and CDR2 YFSETQ. CDR3 protein: CASSLGHRVHEQYF. CDR3 nucleotides: TGCGCCAGCAGCTTGGGGCACAGGGTCCACGAGCAGTACTTC.

The chain has TRBV5-1 and TRBJ2-5, with 8 bases matching TRBD1. The CDR3 sequence is 15 residues long. V shed 0 bases and J 3 bases; nucleotides not matched to a gene: 4. Germline CDR1 is SGHRS and CDR2 is YFSETQ. CDR3 loop: CASSLDRGFEETQYF. DNA for the CDR3: TGCGCCAGCAGCTTGGACAGGGGGTTCGAAGAGACCCAGTACTTC.

This clone was seen just once. The J gene is TRBJ2-3, the V gene TRBV5-4; 12 nucleotides align to TRBD2. Per germline, CDR1 SGHNT and CDR2 YYREEE (reference sequence). The CDR3 contains 18 residues. With V trimmed by 0 bases and J by 2 bases, 7 bases remained unmatched. The CDR3 sequence: CASSLVTLAGGVTDTQYF. Here the CDR3 DNA reads TGTGCCAGCAGCTTGGTAACCCTAGCGGGAGGGGTCACAGATACGCAGTATTTT. Supplemented by reference TRBV5-4 and TRBJ2-3, the full variable domain reads ETGVTQSPTHLIKTRGQQVTLRCSSQSGHNTVSWYQQALGQGPQFIFQYYREEENGRGNFPPRFSGLQFPNYSSELNVNALELDDSALYLCASSLVTLAGGVTDTQYFGPGTRLTVL.

This sequence joins TRBV9 and TRBJ2-2; weak D call: TRBD2 (5 bases). This CDR3 spans 14 amino acids. The germline gives CDR1 SGDLS, CDR2 YYNGEE. V shed 0 bases and J shed 6 bases, with 9 bases lying between them. The CDR3, as DNA: TGTGCCAGCAGCGTAGGGGGAGCGGCCGGGGAGCTGTTTTTT. Amino acid sequence: CASSVGGAAGELFF.

This rearrangement joins TRBV7-6 to TRBJ2-7; 9 nucleotides align to TRBD1. This CDR3 has 16 residues. J gave up 3 bases and V 3 bases, and 9 bases lay outside the gene matches. CDR1 and CDR2 from the germline V gene are SGHVS and FNYEAQ. CDR3 protein: CASSLAGTGQGYEQYF. DNA of the CDR3: TGTGCCAGCAGCTTGGCGGGAACGGGACAGGGCTACGAGCAGTACTTC.

The V call is TRBV15, the J call TRBJ1-2; perhaps TRBD1 as D (6 bases). The CDR3 spans 14 residues. The germline V and J ends were trimmed by 9 bases and 6 bases, with 20 bases remaining between them. The germline CDR1 and CDR2 sequences are LNHNV and YYDKDF (reference sequence). CDR3 DNA sequence: TGTGCCACTACGGGGCGGGGGGCTACAGATGGCTACACCTTC. Encoded protein: CATTGRGATDGYTF.

This chain links TRBV5-1 with TRBJ2-7; 8 nucleotides match TRBD2. From germline, CDR1 is SGHRS and CDR2 YFSETQ. V gave up 0 bases and J gave up 3 bases; unmatched junction bases: 5. The CDR3 contains 15 residues. This CDR3 is CASSLAPLAGYEQYF. DNA for the CDR3: TGCGCCAGCAGCTTGGCCCCCCTAGCGGGCTACGAGCAGTACTTC. Full variable domain (rest looked up from reference TRBV5-1 and TRBJ2-7): KAGVTQTPRYLIKTRGQQVTLSCSPISGHRSVSWYQQTPGQGLQFLFEYFSETQRNKGNFPGRFSGRQFSNSRSEMNVSTLELGDSALYLCASSLAPLAGYEQYFGPGTRLTVT.

This clone was detected once. V is TRBV5-8 and J is TRBJ2-7, with no clear D. Trimming took 4 bases from V and 4 from J, leaving 6 bases between them. The V gene's germline CDR1 is SGHTS and CDR2 YDEGEE. The CDR3 length is 11 residues. The CDR3 nucleotides are TGTGCCAGCAGCCTGACATACGAGCAGTACTTC. It specifies CASSLTYEQYF.

The rearrangement uses TRBV5-1 and TRBJ2-2, with D tentatively TRBD2 (5 bases). There are 16 residues in the CDR3. Trimming removed 2 bases at V and 3 bases at J, with 14 bases between. Germline values: CDR1 SGHRS, CDR2 YFSETQ. The CDR3 nucleotides are TGCGCCAGCAGCTTACGAATCCCCGGGGACACCGGGGAGCTGTTTTTT. Protein sequence: CASSLRIPGDTGELFF.

The V and J genes are TRBV11-2 and TRBJ1-1; the match to TRBD1 covers 8 bases. The CDR3 runs to 15 residues. Unmatched junction bases numbered 5, after V lost 0 bases and J lost 5 bases. Germline lookup yields CDR1 SGHAT and CDR2 FQNNGV. Here the CDR3 reads CASSLDRGRGTEAFF. For the CDR3, the DNA is TGTGCCAGCAGCTTAGACAGGGGGCGAGGGACTGAAGCTTTCTTT.

V is TRBV5-1 and J is TRBJ2-6; D gene unclear. CDR3 length: 16 amino acids. The V end lost 0 bases, the J end lost 0 bases, and 7 bases lay between the germline ends. Germline V lookup: CDR1 SGHRS, CDR2 YFSETQ. CDR3 in amino acids: CASSLAPGSGANVLTF. The CDR3 nucleotides are TGCGCCAGCAGCTTGGCCCCAGGCTCTGGGGCCAACGTCCTGACTTTC. Complete variable domain (other parts from reference TRBV5-1 and TRBJ2-6): KAGVTQTPRYLIKTRGQQVTLSCSPISGHRSVSWYQQTPGQGLQFLFEYFSETQRNKGNFPGRFSGRQFSNSRSEMNVSTLELGDSALYLCASSLAPGSGANVLTFGAGSRLTVL.

The chain couples TRBV6-5 to TRBJ2-5, with TRBD2 as a possible D gene (5 bases). The CDR3 spans 14 residues. Trimming shortened V by 2 bases and J by 5 bases, and 12 bases separated the two germline ends. Germline V gives CDR1 MNHEY, CDR2 SVGAGI. This chain's CDR3 is CASSYGQAGETQYF. The CDR3 bases are TGTGCCAGCAGTTACGGGCAGGCGGGCGAGACCCAGTACTTC.

This chain links TRBV7-2 with TRBJ1-5; D is perhaps TRBD1 (6 bases). The CDR3 is 16 residues long. The V end was cut by 2 bases, the J end by 0 bases, with 11 bases between. Germline lookup yields CDR1 SGHTA and CDR2 FQGNSA. The CDR3: CASSLTDSHSNQPQHF. The CDR3 DNA is TGTGCCAGCAGCTTAACGGACAGCCATAGCAATCAGCCCCAGCATTTT. Full variable domain (rest looked up from reference TRBV7-2 and TRBJ1-5): GAGVSQSPSNKVTEKGKDVELRCDPISGHTALYWYRQSLGQGLEFLIYFQGNSAPDKSGLPSDRFSAERTGGSVSTLTIQRTQQEDSAVYLCASSLTDSHSNQPQHFGDGTRLSIL.